Listed here are 2 T cell receptor beta chains from one sample, sequenced in a study of metastatic and nonmetastatic thyroid tumors. TCRdb re-called the PCR reads with MiXCR. Here the sample spans fewer than 7,500 clones, about two fifths being singletons. Thyroid surgery took place with no prior treatment in any patient. Sequencing used tumor tissue. These receptors all stem from a female donor with papillary thyroid cancer or a benign thyroid nodule (not recorded which). Some clones in this sample may be carry-over from other donors' samples.

This clone appeared a few times. The chain employs TRBV12-3 or TRBV12-4 and TRBJ2-7, with 7 bases fitting TRBD2. CDR3 length equals 14 residues. Trimming at V came to 7 bases and at J to 6 bases, leaving 12 bases not matched to a gene. CDR3 sequence (DNA): TGTGCCAGCACCCCCCGGAGGAGCGGGGCCGAGCAGTACTTC. Translating it yields CASTPRRSGAEQYF.

The chain carries TRBV30 and TRBJ2-3; D is unresolved. Looked up from germline, CDR1 is GTSNPN and CDR2 is SVGIG (reference sequence). Trimming removed 1 base at V and 2 bases at J, with 16 bases between. This CDR3 region has 16 residues. In nucleotides, the CDR3 is TGTGCCTGGAGTGCCTCGGAGAGCTGGAACACAGATACGCAGTATTTT. It is translated as CAWSASESWNTDTQYF.